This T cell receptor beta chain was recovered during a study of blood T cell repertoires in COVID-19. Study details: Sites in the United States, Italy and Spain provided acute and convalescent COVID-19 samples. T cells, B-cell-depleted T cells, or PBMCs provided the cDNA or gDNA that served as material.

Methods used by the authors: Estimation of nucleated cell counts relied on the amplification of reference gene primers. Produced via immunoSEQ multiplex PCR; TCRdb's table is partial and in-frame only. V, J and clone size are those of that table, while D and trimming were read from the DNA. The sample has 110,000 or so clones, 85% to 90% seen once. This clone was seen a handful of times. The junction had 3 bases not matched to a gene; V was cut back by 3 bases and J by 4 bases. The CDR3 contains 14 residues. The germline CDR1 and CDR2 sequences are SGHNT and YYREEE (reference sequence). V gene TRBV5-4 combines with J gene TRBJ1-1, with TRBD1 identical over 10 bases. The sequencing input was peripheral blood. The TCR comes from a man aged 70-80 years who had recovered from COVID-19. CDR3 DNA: TGTGCCAGCAGCTGGGACAGGGGCGGCACTGAAGCTTTCTTT. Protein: CASSWDRGGTEAFF.